These T cell receptor beta chains were read from a single sample in a study of blood T cell repertoires in COVID-19. Data came from immunoSEQ multiplex PCR; TCRdb stores just in-frame clones and leaves some out. The profile shows tens of thousands of clones, about 79% of them singletons. Material for sequencing was peripheral blood. These receptors were obtained from a woman between 45 and 60 years old with acute or convalescent COVID-19. Each CDR3 is given with its conserved first and last residue. A D gene is named only where the DNA matches it firmly. A row's size may be missing; if present it is once, few, many or a size class.

TRBV7-9	-	-	TRBJ2-7	TGTGCCAGCAGCTTAGTTCAGGGGGGATCCTACGAGCAGTACTTC	CASSLVQGGSYEQYF
TRBV3-1/TRBV3-2	-	TRBD2	TRBJ2-1	TGTGCCAGCAGCCAACGGGGACTAGCGGGTTTGGATGAGCAGTTCTTC	CASSQRGLAGLDEQFF
TRBV18	-	-	TRBJ2-5	TGTGCCAGCTCACCCGGAGGGACTGAAGAGACCCAGTACTTC	CASSPGGTEETQYF
TRBV5-4	few	TRBD1	TRBJ2-2	TGTGCCAGCAGCGAAGACAGGGGTGTCTTCGGGGAGCTGTTTTTT	CASSEDRGVFGELFF
TRBV4-1	-	-	TRBJ2-5	TGCGCCAGCAGCCAAGGGGCCTTCCAAGAGACCCAGTACTTC	CASSQGAFQETQYF
TRBV30	-	TRBD1	TRBJ1-6	TGTGCCTACTCGACAGGGTATGGGTCACCCCTCCACTTT	CAYSTGYGSPLHF
TRBV27	once	TRBD1	TRBJ2-1	TGTGCCAGCAGGACAGGGGGCCTCAATGAGCAGTTCTTC	CASRTGGLNEQFF
TRBV5-1	once	TRBD2	TRBJ2-1	TGCGCCAGCAGCGCCTACTTTAGCGGGAGGGCCCTAGGTTTACAGTTCTTC	CASSAYFSGRALGLQFF
TRBV4-1	few	TRBD1	TRBJ1-1	TGCGCCAGCAGCCATATACCGGGACAGGGTACTGAAGCTTGCTTT	CASSHIPGQGTEACF
TRBV2	-	TRBD2	TRBJ2-1	TGTGCCAGCAGTGACCGACTAGCATCCTACAATGAGCAGTTCTTC	CASSDRLASYNEQFF
TRBV28	-	TRBD2	TRBJ2-1	TGTGCCAGCAGTTTAACTCTAGCGGGAGGGTTGGTTGAGCAGTTCTTC	CASSLTLAGGLVEQFF
TRBV19	-	-	TRBJ1-2	TGTGCCAGTAGTATGCAAGGGCGGGTAGACGGCTACACCTTC	CASSMQGRVDGYTF
TRBV2	-	-	TRBJ1-1	TGTGCCAGCAGTGAAGCGCGTAGAGAAGCTTTCTTT	CASSEARREAFF
TRBV18	-	TRBD1	TRBJ1-2	TGTGCCAGCTCAAGACAGGGGAACTATGGCTACACCTTC	CASSRQGNYGYTF
TRBV18	-	-	TRBJ1-1	TGTGCCAGCTCACAGAATGAGCAGAACACTGAAGCTTTCTTT	CASSQNEQNTEAFF
TRBV15	-	-	TRBJ2-1	TGTGCCACCAGCAGTGTCCGAGGAGGTGAGCAGTTCTTC	CATSSVRGGEQFF
TRBV7-2	-	-	TRBJ2-7	TGTGCCAGCAGCTTAGGTGGGAGCTTGCTGTCCTACGAGCAGTACTTC	CASSLGGSLLSYEQYF
TRBV5-6	once	-	TRBJ2-7	TGTGCCAGCAGCATTAGACAGGCAAGGGTGCAGTACTTC	CASSIRQARVQYF
TRBV10-3	-	-	TRBJ1-1	TGTGCCATCAGGAGGGGGGGGGTTTTGGACACTGAAGCTTTCTTT	CAIRRGGVLDTEAFF
TRBV4-3	-	-	TRBJ1-5	TGCGCCAGCAGCCAAGATCTTCTAGGAAGAGGGCTCAATCAGCCCCAGCATTTT	CASSQDLLGRGLNQPQHF
TRBV18	-	-	TRBJ2-2	TGTGCCAGCTCACCACCGGGAGCCGGGGAGCTGTTTTTT	CASSPPGAGELFF
TRBV6-5	-	-	TRBJ2-7	TGTGCCAGCAGTTACTCGGCCAGCGGACCCTACGAGCAGTACTTC	CASSYSASGPYEQYF